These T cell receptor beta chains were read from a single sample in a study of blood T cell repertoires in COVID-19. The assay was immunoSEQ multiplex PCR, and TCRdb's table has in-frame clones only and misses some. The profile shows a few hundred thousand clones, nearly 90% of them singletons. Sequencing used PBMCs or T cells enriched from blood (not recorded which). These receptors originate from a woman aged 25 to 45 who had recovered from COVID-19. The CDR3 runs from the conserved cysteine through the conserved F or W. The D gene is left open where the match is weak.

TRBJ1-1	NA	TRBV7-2	CASSYVGLGVGAFF
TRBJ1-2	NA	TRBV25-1	CASSEYFEAAPYGYTF
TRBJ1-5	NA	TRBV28	CASSLTANNNQPQHF
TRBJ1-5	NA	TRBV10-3	CAIRQGSNQPQHF
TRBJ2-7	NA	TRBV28	CASSLLESYEQYF
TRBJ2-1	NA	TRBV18	CASSPSPGGNEQFF
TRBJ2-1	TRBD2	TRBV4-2	CASSPDGLAGGNNEQFF
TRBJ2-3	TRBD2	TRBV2	CARHLAGGVSTDTQYF
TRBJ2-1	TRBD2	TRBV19	CASRALAGGYNEQFF
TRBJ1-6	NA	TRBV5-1	CASSLDGSPLHF
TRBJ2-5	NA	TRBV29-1	CSVRGYQETQYF
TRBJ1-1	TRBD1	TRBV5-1	CASSYGGTGNTEAFF